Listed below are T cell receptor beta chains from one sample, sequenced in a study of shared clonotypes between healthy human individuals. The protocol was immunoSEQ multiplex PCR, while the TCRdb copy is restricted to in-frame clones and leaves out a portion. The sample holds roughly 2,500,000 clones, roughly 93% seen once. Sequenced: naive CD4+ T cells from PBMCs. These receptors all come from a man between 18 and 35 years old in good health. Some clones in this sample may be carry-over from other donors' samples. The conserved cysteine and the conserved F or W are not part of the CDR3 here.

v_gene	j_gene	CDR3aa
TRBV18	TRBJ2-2	ASSPGLVNTGELF
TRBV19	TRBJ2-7	ASSRDSGPYEQY
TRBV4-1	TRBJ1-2	ASSQEGAPNYGYT
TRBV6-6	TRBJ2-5	ASSYPQGGMETQY
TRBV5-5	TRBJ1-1	ASSLIIGMNTEAF
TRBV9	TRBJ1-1	ASSVEGVSTEAF
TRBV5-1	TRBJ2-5	ASSTAPQETQY
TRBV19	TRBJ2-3	ASSKSGTSGPTDTQY
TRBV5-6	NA	ASSFGHPYEQY
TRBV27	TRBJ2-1	ASSTAQGFSRYNEQF